This passage covers 25 T cell receptor beta chains from one sample sequenced in a study of blood T cells in healthy people across ages. A J-beta primer mix and a sample-barcoded 5' primer were used in a second PCR of about 6 to 12 cycles. TCRdb fed the 5' RACE reads into MiXCR, producing one record per CDR3 protein. The table shows 1.8 million or so distinct CDR3 sequences, with more than 35% occurring only once. Sequences were obtained from blood. These receptors all stem from a human donor in good health.

This rearrangement joins TRBV9 to TRBJ1-5, with 7 bases matching TRBD1. Trimming cost V 0 bases and J 4 bases; bases outside gene matches: 4. CDR3 length: 15 amino acids. From germline, CDR1 is SGDLS and CDR2 YYNGEE. The DNA for the CDR3 is TGTGCCAGCAGCGTAGGAGGGGGCGGAAATCAGCCCCAGCATTTT. Residues: CASSVGGGGNQPQHF.

The chain carries TRBV4-2 and TRBJ2-3; the match to TRBD2 covers 12 bases. CDR3 length: 19 residues. With 0 bases clipped from V and 3 bases from J, the junction kept 10 bases outside the gene matches. CDR1 is LGHNA and CDR2 is YNFKEQ in the germline V gene. The CDR3 coding sequence is TGTGCCAGCAGCCAAGAGGGTCCTAGCGGGGGGGCCATGACAGATACGCAGTATTTT. Residues: CASSQEGPSGGAMTDTQYF.

This clonotype was seen only a few times. This chain joins TRBV10-3 and TRBJ1-5; D call uncertain. Per the germline V gene, CDR1 is ENHRY and CDR2 is SYGVKD. Trimming removed 6 bases from V and 3 bases from J, with 9 bases in between. The CDR3 consists of 13 residues. CDR3 in DNA: TGTGCCATCAGAGGGAGTGACAATCAGCCCCAGCATTTT. Its protein product is CAIRGSDNQPQHF.

V and J are TRBV18 and TRBJ1-4; perhaps TRBD1 as D (5 bases). Germline V gene lookup returns CDR1 KGHSH and CDR2 LQKENI. This CDR3 region has 15 residues. The V and J ends lost 6 bases and 5 bases respectively, with 16 bases between them. The CDR3 bases are TGTGCCAGCTCCCCGTCCGGCAGGGAAAATGAAAAACTGTTTTTT. Protein: CASSPSGRENEKLFF. The complete variable domain, with remaining parts taken from reference TRBV18 and TRBJ1-4, reads NAGVMQNPRHLVRRRGQEARLRCSPMKGHSHVYWYRQLPEEGLKFMVYLQKENIIDESGMPKERFSAEFPKEGPSILRIQQVVRGDSAAYFCASSPSGRENEKLFFGSGTQLSVL.

V gene TRBV6-5 combines with J gene TRBJ1-2; TRBD1 is a possible D gene (6 bases). V gave up 5 bases and J gave up 4 bases, with 14 bases separating them. Germline CDR1 and CDR2: MNHEY and SVGAGI. CDR3 size: 14 residues. CDR3 nucleotide sequence: TGTGCCAGCAGTGCACAGGGAGGTGGCTATGGCTACACCTTC. It is translated as CASSAQGGGYGYTF.

This clonotype was observed a single time. The chain couples TRBV12-5 to TRBJ1-1; D call uncertain. The germline CDR1 and CDR2 sequences are LGHNT and FRNRAP. This CDR3 is built from 13 residues. V was trimmed by 7 bases and J by 4 bases, leaving 13 bases between them. CDR3 sequence: CASAPGLGTEAFF. The CDR3 DNA reads TGTGCTAGTGCCCCGGGGTTAGGCACTGAAGCTTTCTTT. Full variable domain (missing parts from reference TRBV12-5 and TRBJ1-1): DARVTQTPRHKVTEMGQEVTMRCQPILGHNTVFWYRQTMMQGLELLAYFRNRAPLDDSGMPKDRFSAEMPDATLATLKIQPSEPRDSAVYFCASAPGLGTEAFFGQGTRLTVV.

This clonotype was counted a few times. J is TRBJ2-1 and V is TRBV4-2; 8 nucleotides match TRBD2. This CDR3 is built from 15 residues. Looked up from germline, CDR1 is LGHNA and CDR2 is YNFKEQ. Trimming took 3 bases from V and 4 from J; bases not matched to a gene: 5. CDR3 nucleotide sequence: TGTGCCAGCAGCCAGATAGCGGGGTTGTACAATGAGCAGTTCTTC. This gives the protein CASSQIAGLYNEQFF.

This CDR3 is CSVDLALEGEDYGYTF. CDR3 DNA: TGCAGCGTGGACCTGGCCCTGGAAGGGGAAGACTATGGCTACACCTTC. V gene TRBV29-1 combines with J gene TRBJ1-2; possible D gene TRBD1, 5 bases. Germline lookup yields CDR1 SQVTM and CDR2 ANQGSEA. CDR3 length: 16 amino acids. V shed 6 bases and J shed 3 bases, with 23 bases lying between them.

This chain connects TRBV4-3 to TRBJ1-2, with D possibly matching TRBD1 (6 bases). The CDR3 covers 14 residues. Trimming left V 4 bases short and J 7 bases short, with 16 bases between. Germline lookup yields CDR1 LGHNA and CDR2 YSLEER. The CDR3: CASSPTRGHSGYTF. The CDR3 coding sequence is TGCGCCAGCAGCCCAACGCGGGGACATAGTGGCTACACCTTC.

For this clonotype: This sequence may be a read error, since a much larger clone differs from it by one base. The chain recombines TRBV12-3 or TRBV12-4 with TRBJ1-5; 9 bases line up with TRBD1. Unmatched junction bases numbered 2, after V lost 6 bases and J lost 5 bases. The CDR3 loop spans 13 amino acids. The CDR3 region is CASRDRGHQPQHF. CDR3 coding DNA: TGTGCCAGCAGGGACAGGGGCCATCAGCCCCAGCATTTT.

This clonotype was counted a few times. This sequence joins TRBV4-3 and TRBJ2-1, with D possibly being TRBD1 (5 bases). V lost 0 bases to trimming and J lost 6 bases, with 18 bases between them. CDR1 and CDR2 (germline): LGHNA, YSLEER. This CDR3 is 17 amino acids long. The CDR3 sequence: CASSQDLKIMGRNEQFF. The CDR3 region has the DNA TGCGCCAGCAGCCAAGATTTAAAGATTATGGGGCGCAATGAGCAGTTCTTC.

The V and J genes are TRBV20-1 and TRBJ2-3; D is perhaps TRBD1 (5 bases). This CDR3 spans 14 amino acids. Germline CDR1 is DFQATT and CDR2 is SNEGSKA (reference sequence). V shed 0 bases and J shed 0 bases, with 7 bases lying between them. CDR3 region: CSAREGASTDTQYF. Written as DNA, the CDR3 is TGCAGTGCTAGAGAAGGGGCGAGCACAGATACGCAGTATTTT.

Only one count was recorded for this clonotype. The J gene is TRBJ2-1, the V gene TRBV2, with D possibly being TRBD2 (5 bases). CDR1 and CDR2 (germline): SNHLY, FYNNEI. CDR3 length: 15 amino acids. Trimming removed 7 bases from V and 7 bases from J, with 20 bases in between. Here the CDR3 reads CASNKFAGEVNEQFF. DNA of the CDR3: TGTGCCAGCAATAAGTTTGCCGGGGAAGTTAATGAGCAGTTCTTC.

The chain recombines TRBV24-1 with TRBJ2-3, with D possibly being TRBD1 (7 bases). Germline-derived CDR1 and CDR2 are KGHDR and SFDVKD. Trimming cost V 7 bases and J 3 bases, with 22 bases left between them. The CDR3 is 17 residues long. The CDR3 reads CATSDPRQGGGTDTQYF. The CDR3 coding sequence is TGTGCCACCAGCGATCCTCGACAGGGAGGAGGTACAGATACGCAGTATTTT.

This clonotype has only a few counts. V usage is TRBV7-3 and J usage is TRBJ1-4; D unclear. This CDR3 has 11 residues. The germline gives CDR1 SGHTA, CDR2 FQGTGA. Trimming cost V 7 bases and J 14 bases, with 14 bases left between them. The CDR3 protein is CASILLSMLFF. The CDR3 DNA sequence: TGTGCCAGCATACTTCTTAGTATGCTGTTTTTT.

V and J are TRBV7-9 and TRBJ1-5; 7 nucleotides match TRBD1. There are 16 residues in the CDR3. With 5 bases clipped from V and 3 bases from J, the junction kept 10 bases outside the gene matches. Germline V lookup: CDR1 SEHNR, CDR2 FQNEAQ (reference sequence). DNA of the CDR3: TGTGCCAGCAGCCCCGCCGGCAGGGGGACCAATCAGCCCCAGCATTTT. Translation gives CASSPAGRGTNQPQHF.

The V call is TRBV15, the J call TRBJ1-1; D gene uncertain. The CDR3 runs 13 residues. Trimming took 6 bases from V and 0 from J, leaving 8 bases between them. Germline CDR1 reads LNHNV; CDR2 reads YYDKDF (reference sequence). CDR3 loop: CATRQSLNTEAFF. The CDR3 DNA reads TGTGCCACCAGACAGTCTTTGAACACTGAAGCTTTCTTT.

The rearrangement links TRBV20-1 to TRBJ2-7; 7 bases are shared with TRBD1. The closer fit of TRBJ2-5 to the DNA end suggests the J call may be wrong. CDR1 and CDR2 from the germline V gene are DFQATT and SNEGSKA (reference sequence). The CDR3 has 13 amino acids. The CDR3 sequence is CSAKGTEKETQYF. The DNA for the CDR3 is TGCAGTGCAAAGGGGACAGAGAAAGAGACCCAGTACTTC.

This chain connects TRBV28 to TRBJ1-5, with D unresolved. The CDR3 has 14 residues. V dropped 5 bases and J dropped 0 bases, with 8 bases sitting between them. CDR1 is MDHEN and CDR2 is SYDVKM in the germline V gene. The CDR3 is CASSRHVSNQPQHF. The CDR3 bases are TGTGCCAGCAGTCGACACGTTAGCAATCAGCCCCAGCATTTT.

The chain employs TRBV5-1 and TRBJ2-5; D gene uncertain. Germline-derived CDR1 and CDR2 are SGHRS and YFSETQ. V gave up 4 bases and J gave up 0 bases, with 25 bases separating them. The CDR3 totals 19 residues. This chain's CDR3 is CASSPGMGLLGNDQETQYF. DNA for the CDR3: TGCGCCAGCAGCCCGGGCATGGGTTTGCTTGGGAACGACCAAGAGACCCAGTACTTC.

A word on this clonotype: Being one base from a much bigger clone, this may be a read error. This chain links TRBV7-2 with TRBJ2-6, with D possibly being TRBD1 (5 bases). Germline assignment: CDR1 SGHTA and CDR2 FQGNSA. This CDR3 is built from 15 residues. CDR3 region: CASSFSNPGADVLTF. The CDR3 DNA reads as TGTGCCAGCAGCTTCTCGAACCCTGGGGCCGACGTCCTGACTTTC.

The chain couples TRBV4-1 to TRBJ2-5; 7 bases line up with TRBD2. CDR1 MGHRA and CDR2 YSYEKL come from the germline V gene. There are 16 residues in the CDR3. Trimming took 1 base from V and 0 from J; bases not matched to a gene: 5. The CDR3 here is CASSQAGAGDQETQYF. In DNA form, the CDR3 reads TGCGCCAGCAGCCAAGCTGGGGCGGGAGACCAAGAGACCCAGTACTTC.

V gene TRBV10-3 combines with J gene TRBJ2-7, with TRBD1 matching 9 bases. V dropped 2 bases and J dropped 7; count of bases not matched to a gene: 3. Per the germline V gene, CDR1 is ENHRY and CDR2 is SYGVKD. The CDR3 has 13 residues. The CDR3 here is CAISEGQGREQYF. As DNA, the CDR3 is TGTGCCATCAGTGAGGGACAGGGGCGGGAGCAGTACTTC.

This clonotype came up a few times. V gene TRBV28 combines with J gene TRBJ1-6, with D perhaps matching TRBD1 (6 bases). The germline gives CDR1 MDHEN, CDR2 SYDVKM. The CDR3 spans 15 residues. V lost 4 bases to trimming and J lost 8 bases, with 15 bases between them. CDR3 bases: TGTGCCAGCAGTTCCTTTGGCAGGGGTGATTCACCCCTCCACTTT. This translates into CASSSFGRGDSPLHF.

The chain is built from TRBV20-1 and TRBJ1-2; 8 bases are shared with TRBD1. This CDR3 has 14 amino acids. Germline V gene sequence: CDR1 DFQATT, CDR2 SNEGSKA (reference sequence). Losses at the gene ends were 5 bases for V and 2 bases for J; bases not matched to a gene: 7. DNA for the CDR3: TGCAGTGCTGAGATCCGACAGGGGAACTATGGCTACACCTTC. Translated: CSAEIRQGNYGYTF.